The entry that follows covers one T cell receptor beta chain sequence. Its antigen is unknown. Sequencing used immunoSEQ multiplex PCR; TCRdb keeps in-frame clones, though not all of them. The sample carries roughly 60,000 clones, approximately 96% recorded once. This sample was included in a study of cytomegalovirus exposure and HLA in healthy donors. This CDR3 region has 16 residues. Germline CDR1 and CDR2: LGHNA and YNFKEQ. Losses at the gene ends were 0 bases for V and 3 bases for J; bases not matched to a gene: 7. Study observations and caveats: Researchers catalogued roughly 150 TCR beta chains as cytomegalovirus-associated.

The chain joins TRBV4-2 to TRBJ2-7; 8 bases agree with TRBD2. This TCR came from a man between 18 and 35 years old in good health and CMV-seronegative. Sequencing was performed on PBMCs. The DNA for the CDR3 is TGTGCCAGCAGCCAAGATGTGGTGCTAGCGGGCTACGAGCAGTACTTC. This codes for CASSQDVVLAGYEQYF.